The rows below give T cell receptor beta chains drawn from one sample of a study of T-cell memory formation after mild COVID-19. TCRdb used MiXCR to reprocess the 5' RACE reads, holding one entry per CDR3 protein. The top ten hold less than 10% of the sample, which has about 610,000 distinct CDR3 sequences, approximately 15% seen once. Material: PBMCs or a T cell subset sorted from them (not recorded which). The receptors shown here come from an adult woman who had mild COVID-19 (a few samples of this study predate the infection). Cell type and time point are not known. Each CDR3 is given with its conserved first and last residue. A D gene is named only where the DNA matches it firmly. Only part of the rows carry a size: once, few, many, or a class if the clone is expanded.

V	J	size	D	DNA	CDR3
TRBV4-1	TRBJ2-7	NA	TRBD1	TGCGCCAGCAGCCACCGGACAGGGTACGAGCAGTACTTC	CASSHRTGYEQYF
TRBV3-1	TRBJ2-7	many	NA	TGTGCCAGCAGCCAGGGGAGTTCCTCCTACGAGCAGTACTTC	CASSQGSSSYEQYF
TRBV30	TRBJ1-1	NA	NA	TGTGCCTGGAGTGTACACAAGAACACTGAAGCTTTCTTT	CAWSVHKNTEAFF
TRBV11-2	TRBJ2-3	few	NA	TGTGCCAGCAGCTTAGAAACTGCAACTCTCACAGATACGCAGTATTTT	CASSLETATLTDTQYF
TRBV2	TRBJ2-1	NA	NA	TGTGCCAGCAGTGGCTTCAATGAGCAGTTCTTC	CASSGFNEQFF
TRBV3-1	TRBJ2-1	few	NA	TGTGCCAGCAGCCAAGAAATGGTCGGAGCCTACAATGAGCAGTTCTTC	CASSQEMVGAYNEQFF
TRBV7-8	TRBJ1-4	NA	TRBD1	TGTGCCAGCAGCTCGACGAAGGGACAGGGCGGGGAAAAACTGTTTTTT	CASSSTKGQGGEKLFF
TRBV6-5	TRBJ2-5	NA	NA	TGTGCCAGCACCGGCCCGGGTGGAGAGACCCAGTACTTC	CASTGPGGETQYF
TRBV2	TRBJ2-7	NA	TRBD2	TGTGCCAGCAGTTCCTCGAGCGGGAGGGCCGGTTACGAGCAGTACTTC	CASSSSSGRAGYEQYF
TRBV30	TRBJ2-2	few	NA	TGTGCCTGGAGGAGTCAGGGATCCGGGGAGCTGTTTTTT	CAWRSQGSGELFF
TRBV7-6	TRBJ2-2	few	NA	TGTGCCAGCAGCTTATCTGGGGGTGCCGCGAACACCGGGGAGCTGTTTTTT	CASSLSGGAANTGELFF
TRBV5-1	TRBJ2-7	many	NA	TGCGCCAGCAGCTTGGGGGGGGTCTACGAGCAGTACTTC	CASSLGGVYEQYF
TRBV7-3	TRBJ2-1	NA	TRBD2	TGTGCCAGCAGCGTCCCACTAGCGGGGGGCGAGCAGTTCTTC	CASSVPLAGGEQFF
TRBV7-9	TRBJ1-2	few	NA	TGTGCCAGCAGCTCATACGCACGAAACTATGGCTACACCTTC	CASSSYARNYGYTF
TRBV5-5	TRBJ1-4	NA	NA	TGTGCCAGCAGCTTGATGGGCGTTGGCGAAAAACTGTTTTTT	CASSLMGVGEKLFF
TRBV7-9	TRBJ2-1	few	NA	TGTGCCAGCAGGGTGATGGGACTCTTAAGGCAGTTCTTC	CASRVMGLLRQFF
TRBV19	TRBJ1-5	NA	NA	TGTGCCACCCTCGGGGGGGCCGGGAGCAATCAGCCCCAGCATTTT	CATLGGAGSNQPQHF
TRBV5-1	TRBJ2-6	many	TRBD1	TGCGCCAGTGTGAGAGGACAGGGGCCTCCTGGGGCCAACGTCCTGACTTTC	CASVRGQGPPGANVLTF
TRBV7-9	TRBJ2-7	NA	NA	TGTGCCAGCTGGACGGATTCCTCCTACGAGCAGTACTTC	CASWTDSSYEQYF
TRBV15	TRBJ1-5	many	NA	TGTGCCACCAGCAGAGATCTACAGGGCAATCAGCCCCAGCATTTT	CATSRDLQGNQPQHF
TRBV2	TRBJ2-1	NA	TRBD2	TGTGCCAGCAGAAGCGGGAGGGCCGATTGGAATGAGCAGTTCTTC	CASRSGRADWNEQFF
TRBV4-2	TRBJ2-1	few	TRBD2	TGTGCCAGCAGCCGTGGGGGGGGCTACAATGAGCAGTTCTTC	CASSRGGGYNEQFF
TRBV28	TRBJ1-1	few	TRBD1	TGTGCCAGCAGTTCCCCTCCGGGACAGGGAAGAACTGAAGCTTTCTTT	CASSSPPGQGRTEAFF
TRBV11-2	TRBJ2-3	few	NA	TGTGCCAGCAGCTTGCAAGGGGGGGCCTACACAGATACGCAGTATTTT	CASSLQGGAYTDTQYF
TRBV5-6	TRBJ2-1	NA	TRBD2	TGTGCCAGCGTAGCGGGGGCTAACAATGAGCAGTTCTTC	CASVAGANNEQFF
TRBV28	TRBJ1-1	NA	NA	TGTGCCAGCAGTCCCACCGGGACACCGAACACTGAAGCTTTCTTT	CASSPTGTPNTEAFF
TRBV7-3	TRBJ2-2	few	NA	TGTGCCAGCAGCCCGACTCCACCTTTTTACACCGGGGAGCTGTTTTTT	CASSPTPPFYTGELFF
TRBV5-1	TRBJ1-6	NA	TRBD1	TGCGCCAGCAGCCCGGTGACAGGGCCGGGTTCACCCCTCCACTTT	CASSPVTGPGSPLHF
TRBV12-3/TRBV12-4	TRBJ1-2	few	NA	TGTGCCAGCAGTTTAGCGCGGGGGGACTATGGCTACACCTTC	CASSLARGDYGYTF
TRBV10-3	TRBJ2-2	NA	NA	TGTGCCATCAGTGAGTCGAACGGGGAGCTGTTTTTT	CAISESNGELFF
TRBV6-6	TRBJ1-2	NA	TRBD1	TGTGCCAGCAGTTCTGGGACAGGCGGGGGCTACACCTTC	CASSSGTGGGYTF
TRBV11-3	TRBJ2-1	NA	TRBD2	TGTGCCAGCAGATCAAGCGGGAGGGCCGGTAATGAGCAGTTCTTC	CASRSSGRAGNEQFF
TRBV4-3	TRBJ2-3	few	NA	TGCGCCAGCAGCCAAGGAGGACCTAGCACAGATACGCAGTATTTT	CASSQGGPSTDTQYF
TRBV12-3/TRBV12-4	TRBJ2-1	NA	NA	TGTGCCAGCAGTTCACTAGAAGCCGTCTACAATGAGCAGTTCTTC	CASSSLEAVYNEQFF
TRBV24-1	TRBJ1-2	NA	NA	TGTCGATACTATGGCTACACCTTC	CRYYGYTF
TRBV20-1	TRBJ2-7	few	NA	TGCAGTGCTAGGGACAGGTTGGGGGGCTCCTACGAGCAGTACTTC	CSARDRLGGSYEQYF
TRBV29-1	TRBJ2-1	few	NA	TGCAGCGTTGAATCGGGGACGGAGAACTACAATGAGCAGTTCTTC	CSVESGTENYNEQFF
TRBV10-3	TRBJ2-1	NA	NA	TGTGCCATCAGTGAGTCCCTCGGCCCTTCCTACAATGAGCAGTTCTTC	CAISESLGPSYNEQFF
TRBV18	TRBJ2-7	few	TRBD1	TGTGCCAGCTCACGCCGCAGGGGGCGCGGGGACGAGCAGTACTTC	CASSRRRGRGDEQYF
TRBV5-1	TRBJ1-2	few	TRBD1	TGTGCCAGCAGTTCGGGGACAGGTAGCTATGGCTACACCTTC	CASSSGTGSYGYTF
TRBV7-3	TRBJ2-5	many	NA	TGTGCCAGCAGCTTAGCCGGCCTGGGAGAGACCCAGTACTTC	CASSLAGLGETQYF
TRBV6-2/TRBV6-3	TRBJ1-1	NA	TRBD1	TGTGCCAGCAGGGCGGGACAGCGCCCCACTGAAGCTTTCTTT	CASRAGQRPTEAFF
TRBV9	TRBJ2-5	NA	TRBD2	TGTGCCAGCAGTACTAGCGGCGGCTCGCGAGAGACCCAGTACTTC	CASSTSGGSRETQYF
TRBV5-1	TRBJ2-5	few	NA	TGCGCCAGCGCAGGGCTCACTATGCTAGAGACCCAGTACTTC	CASAGLTMLETQYF
TRBV24-1	TRBJ2-3	few	NA	TGTGCCACCAGTGAGGACCGGGGGACGCAGTATTTT	CATSEDRGTQYF
TRBV24-1	TRBJ2-5	NA	NA	TGTGCCACCAGTGAGGGAGGGGGAGGGCTCCAAGAGACCCAGTACTTC	CATSEGGGGLQETQYF